This paragraph covers one T cell receptor beta chain sequence. The germline gives CDR1 MDHEN, CDR2 SYDVKM. Trimming took off 7 bases at V and 7 bases at J, with 8 bases between the two ends. This CDR3 has 10 amino acids. In the authors' methods: Nucleated cell counts were estimated from reference gene primer amplification. Using immunoSEQ multiplex PCR, the repertoire was profiled, and TCRdb retains in-frame clones only, with some absent. That table is the source of V, J and clone size, and D and trimming were worked out from the DNA. The table lists 100,000 or so clones, roughly 80% of them singletons. This sample was taken from a study of blood T cell repertoires in COVID-19.

The V gene is TRBV28, the J gene TRBJ2-7, with D possibly matching TRBD2 (6 bases). The source of this sequence is a woman aged 70-85 years with acute or convalescent COVID-19. The sequenced sample consisted of peripheral blood. As DNA, the CDR3 is TGTGCCAGCATGGGGGGAGAGCAGTACTTC. This sequence encodes CASMGGEQYF.